What follows are 20 T cell receptor beta chains derived from one specimen sequenced in a study of graft-versus-host responses after intestinal transplantation. These receptors have no identified antigens. Assay: immunoSEQ multiplex PCR; the TCRdb copy retains only in-frame clones and omits some. The table includes more than 80,000 clones, roughly four fifths detected once. The source was unstimulated CD8+ T cells sorted from spleen or lymph node cells, collected before intestinal transplant. All receptors derive from a human donor who received an intestinal transplant.

This sequence joins TRBV7-9 and TRBJ2-7; 13 positions agree with TRBD2. V was clipped by 5 bases and J by 4 bases; unmatched bases: 8. CDR1 is SEHNR and CDR2 is FQNEAQ in the germline V gene (reference sequence). This CDR3 comprises 16 residues. CDR3 residues: CASSILAGGPQYEQYF. The CDR3 bases are TGTGCCAGCAGCATACTAGCGGGAGGGCCTCAGTACGAGCAGTACTTC. The full variable domain, its missing parts supplied by reference TRBV7-9 and TRBJ2-7, is DTGVSQNPRHKITKRGQNVTFRCDPISEHNRLYWYRQTLGQGPEFLTYFQNEAQLEKSRLLSDRFSAERPKGSFSTLEIQRTEQGDSAMYLCASSILAGGPQYEQYFGPGTRLTVT.

The chain is built from TRBV19 and TRBJ2-7, with D hard to call. V lost 6 bases, J lost 5 bases, and 20 bases lay in between. This CDR3 is 15 amino acids long. Germline lookup yields CDR1 LNHDA and CDR2 SQIVND (reference sequence). The CDR3 spells CASSSTLRPTDEQYF. DNA for the CDR3: TGTGCCAGTAGCTCGACCCTCCGCCCTACGGACGAGCAGTACTTC.

This clone was seen a single time. The chain couples TRBV23-1 to TRBJ2-3, with 11 positions matching TRBD2. TRBV23-1 is labeled an ORF, and its function is uncertain. Trimming took 0 bases from V and 5 from J; bases not matched to a gene: 10. The CDR3 extends over 18 amino acids. CDR3 nucleotide sequence: TGCGCCAGCAGTCAATCTAGCGGGGGGGCGAGAGTAAGAGATACGCAGTATTTT. Translation gives CASSQSSGGARVRDTQYF.

The chain links TRBV4-2 to TRBJ1-6, with no clear D. V was clipped by 2 bases and J by 2 bases, with 13 bases between them. This CDR3 region has 17 residues. Germline CDR1 and CDR2: LGHNA and YNFKEQ. The CDR3 DNA reads TGTGCCAGCAGCCAAAGGGAACCGCAGCCCTATAATTCACCCCTCCACTTT. This codes for CASSQREPQPYNSPLHF.

The V gene is TRBV6-5, the J gene TRBJ2-4; 9 bases match TRBD2. V trimming: 6 bases; J trimming: 7 bases; junction bases outside the gene matches: 7. The germline CDR1 and CDR2 sequences are MNHEY and SVGAGI. The CDR3 consists of 14 residues. CDR3 DNA: TGTGCCAGCAGGTCCTCTAGCGGGATCAACATTCAGTACTTC. Encoded protein: CASRSSSGINIQYF.

The chain links TRBV1 to TRBJ1-2. TRBV1 is a pseudogene locus. The CDR3 extends over 11 amino acids. CDR3 nucleotide sequence: TGCACCAGCAGCCCCTATCGGGGCTACACCTTC. The encoded protein is CTSSPYRGYTF.

This chain links TRBV5-4 with TRBJ1-2; possibly TRBD1 for D (5 bases). V lost 4 bases and J lost 0, with 13 bases in between. Germline V gives CDR1 SGHNT, CDR2 YYREEE (reference sequence). There are 15 residues in the CDR3. The CDR3: CASSGIGATNYGYTF. CDR3 nucleotides: TGTGCCAGCAGCGGAATTGGGGCTACTAACTATGGCTACACCTTC.

V and J are TRBV7-9 and TRBJ2-7; weak D call: TRBD1 (6 bases). Trimming shortened V by 3 bases and J by 5 bases, and 8 bases separated the two germline ends. Per germline, CDR1 SEHNR and CDR2 FQNEAQ (reference sequence). This CDR3 is built from 12 residues. The CDR3 spells CASSLGDNEQYF. The CDR3 DNA sequence: TGTGCCAGCAGCTTGGGGGACAACGAGCAGTACTTC.

J is TRBJ2-1 and V is TRBV11-2, with 9 bases fitting TRBD2. CDR3 length: 16 amino acids. V was clipped by 0 bases and J by 5 bases; unmatched bases: 5. Germline V lookup: CDR1 SGHAT, CDR2 FQNNGV. The CDR3 reads CASSLEPRGGDNEQFF. For the CDR3, the DNA is TGTGCCAGCAGCTTAGAGCCTCGCGGGGGGGACAATGAGCAGTTCTTC.

The count of this clone is one. The chain has TRBV5-1 and TRBJ2-2; no clear D gene. The V end lost 3 bases, the J end lost 4 bases, and 28 bases lay between the germline ends. The CDR3 is 20 amino acids. CDR1 is SGHRS, CDR2 YFSETQ, per germline. The chain's CDR3 is CASSSEYLFTGFRTTGELFF. The CDR3, as DNA: TGCGCCAGCAGCTCGGAGTATCTATTCACCGGGTTCCGCACCACCGGGGAGCTGTTTTTT.

V gene TRBV7-6 combines with J gene TRBJ2-7; no clear D gene. Between the trimmed V and J ends, which lost 3 bases and 2 bases, there was a span of 8 bases. Per the germline V gene, CDR1 is SGHVS and CDR2 is FNYEAQ. The CDR3 runs to 13 residues. The CDR3 nucleotides are TGTGCCAGCAGCTTTGGAGAGACCTACGAGCAGTACTTC. Translating it yields CASSFGETYEQYF.

The rearrangement uses TRBV6-5 and TRBJ2-7; D might be TRBD1 (6 bases). V lost 6 bases and J 2 bases, leaving 11 bases between the germline ends. The CDR3 consists of 13 residues. Looked up from germline, CDR1 is MNHEY and CDR2 is SVGAGI. CDR3 in amino acids: CASRPTGTYEQYF. CDR3 coding DNA: TGTGCCAGCAGACCTACAGGGACCTACGAGCAGTACTTC.

This rearrangement joins TRBV27 to TRBJ2-4; tentative D call: TRBD2 (6 bases). Germline V CDR1 and CDR2: MNHEY, SMNVEV (reference sequence). V was shortened by 11 bases and J by 8 bases, with 10 bases between the two germline ends. This CDR3 has 10 residues. The CDR3 here is CAPREDIQYF. The DNA of the CDR3 is TGTGCCCCCAGGGAGGACATTCAGTACTTC.

The chain recombines TRBV9 with TRBJ2-2, with 9 bases identical to TRBD1. Germline V CDR1 and CDR2: SGDLS, YYNGEE. The CDR3 loop spans 17 amino acids. The V gene end was trimmed by 3 bases and the J gene end by 2 bases; junction bases not matched to a gene: 8. DNA for the CDR3: TGTGCCAGCAGCGCTATTACAGGGGGCGCCAACACCGGGGAGCTGTTTTTT. Translated: CASSAITGGANTGELFF. Variable domain in full (rest from reference TRBV9 and TRBJ2-2): DSGVTQTPKHLITATGQRVTLRCSPRSGDLSVYWYQQSLDQGLQFLIQYYNGEERAKGNILERFSAQQFPDLHSELNLSSLELGDSALYFCASSAITGGANTGELFFGEGSRLTVL.

This clone came up a few times. The V call is TRBV2, the J call TRBJ2-7; perhaps TRBD1 as D (6 bases). Germline V lookup: CDR1 SNHLY, CDR2 FYNNEI. The CDR3 contains 11 residues. V gave up 6 bases and J gave up 4 bases, with 7 bases separating them. In DNA form, the CDR3 reads TGTGCCAGCAGAGGGGGTTACGAGCAGTACTTC. Its translation is CASRGGYEQYF.

This clone was observed a few times. The chain is built from TRBV6-6 and TRBJ2-7; maybe TRBD1 (8 bases). V lost 8 bases and J 6 bases, leaving 20 bases between the germline ends. The germline CDR1 and CDR2 sequences are MNHNY and SVGAGI (reference sequence). The CDR3 is made up of 14 amino acids. The CDR3 spells CASGGDRPKCEQYF. The CDR3 coding sequence is TGTGCCAGCGGGGGGGACAGGCCTAAGTGCGAGCAGTACTTC.

This clone was seen only a few times. This rearrangement joins TRBV6-6 to TRBJ2-7, with D maybe TRBD2 (6 bases). Deletions cut 0 bases from V and 1 base from J, with 13 bases between. CDR1 MNHNY and CDR2 SVGAGI come from the germline V gene (reference sequence). The CDR3 loop spans 16 amino acids. The CDR3 here is CASSYSGGGGSYEQYF. The CDR3, as DNA: TGTGCCAGCAGTTACTCCGGGGGAGGCGGATCCTACGAGCAGTACTTC.

The chain links TRBV9 to TRBJ2-1, with D possibly being TRBD1 (6 bases). Germline V gene sequence: CDR1 SGDLS, CDR2 YYNGEE. The CDR3 spans 14 residues. Between the trimmed V and J ends, which lost 2 bases and 9 bases, there was a span of 15 bases. The CDR3 loop is CASSVSEGEIEQFF. CDR3 DNA: TGTGCCAGCAGCGTGTCCGAGGGGGAGATTGAGCAGTTCTTC.

This clone appeared a few times. The chain recombines TRBV27 with TRBJ1-1; D is perhaps TRBD1 (6 bases). The germline V gene encodes CDR1 MNHEY and CDR2 SMNVEV (reference sequence). V gave up 4 bases and J gave up 11 bases, with 17 bases separating them. This CDR3 is built from 13 residues. The DNA for the CDR3 is TGTGCCAGCAGTTCCGAGATACAGGGTGCTGCTTTCTTT. Amino acid sequence: CASSSEIQGAAFF.

The chain joins TRBV2 to TRBJ1-4, with TRBD1 as a possible D gene (5 bases). The CDR3 runs to 16 residues. CDR1 is SNHLY, CDR2 FYNNEI, per germline. V gave up 7 bases and J gave up 4 bases, with 19 bases separating them. In DNA form, the CDR3 reads TGTGCCAGCACCCTATCAGAGGGGACTTTTAATGAAAAACTGTTTTTT. Translating it yields CASTLSEGTFNEKLFF.